This T cell receptor (beta chain) derives from a study of T cell repertoires in cytomegalovirus infection. Germline CDR1 and CDR2: SGHTA and FQGNSA. This CDR3 region has 15 residues. TCRdb re-derived calls from the reads in MiXCR, one entry per CDR3 protein. The sample includes about 740,000 distinct CDR3 sequences, approximately 33% seen only once; the top ten take roughly 18%. Comment on this clonotype: Its specificity is not known. An end of the junction does not agree with germline; a read error may underlie this.

The chain is built from TRBV7-2 and TRBJ2-7, with TRBD1 identical over 8 bases. The sequenced sample was cultured PBMCs, obtained from culture after CMV antigen stimulation. The clonotype was recovered from a human donor in good health (CMV status not recorded). Some clones in this sample may be carry-over from other donors' samples. CDR3 sequence reads: CAGSRAVTGGSEQYF. The DNA of the CDR3 is TGTGCCGGCAGCCGAGCCGTTACAGGGGGTTCCGAGCAGTACTTC.